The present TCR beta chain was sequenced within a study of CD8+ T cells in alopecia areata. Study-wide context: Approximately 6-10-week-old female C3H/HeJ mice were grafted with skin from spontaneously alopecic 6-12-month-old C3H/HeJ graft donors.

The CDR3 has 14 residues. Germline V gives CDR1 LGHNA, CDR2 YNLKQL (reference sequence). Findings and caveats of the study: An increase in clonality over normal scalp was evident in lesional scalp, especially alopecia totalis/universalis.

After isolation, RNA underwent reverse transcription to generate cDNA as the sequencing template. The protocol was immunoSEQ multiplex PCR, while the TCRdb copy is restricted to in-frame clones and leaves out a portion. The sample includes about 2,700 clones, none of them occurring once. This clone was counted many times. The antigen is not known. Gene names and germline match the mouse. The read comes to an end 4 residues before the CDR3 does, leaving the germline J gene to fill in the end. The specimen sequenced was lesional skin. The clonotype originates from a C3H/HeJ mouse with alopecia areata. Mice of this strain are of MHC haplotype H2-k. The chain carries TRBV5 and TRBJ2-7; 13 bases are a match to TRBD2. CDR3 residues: CASSRTGGADEQYF. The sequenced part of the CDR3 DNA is TGTGCCAGCAGCAGGACTGGGGGGGCCGAT.